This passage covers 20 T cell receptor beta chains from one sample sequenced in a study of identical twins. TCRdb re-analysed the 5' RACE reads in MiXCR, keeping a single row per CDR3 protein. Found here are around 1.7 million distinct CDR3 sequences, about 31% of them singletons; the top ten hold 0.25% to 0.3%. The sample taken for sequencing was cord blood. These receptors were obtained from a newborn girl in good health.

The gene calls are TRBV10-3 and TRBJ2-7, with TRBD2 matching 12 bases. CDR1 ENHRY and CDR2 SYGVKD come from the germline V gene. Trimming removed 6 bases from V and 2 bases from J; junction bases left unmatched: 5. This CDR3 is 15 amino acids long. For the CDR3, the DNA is TGTGCCATCAGATTTCTAGCGGGAGGGCCCTACGAGCAGTACTTC. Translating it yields CAIRFLAGGPYEQYF.

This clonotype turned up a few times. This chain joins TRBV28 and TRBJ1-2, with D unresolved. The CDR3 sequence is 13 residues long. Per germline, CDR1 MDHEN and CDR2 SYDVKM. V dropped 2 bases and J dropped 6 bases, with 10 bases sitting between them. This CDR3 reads CASSLGRLDGYTF. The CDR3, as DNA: TGTGCCAGCAGTTTAGGCAGGCTCGATGGCTACACCTTC.

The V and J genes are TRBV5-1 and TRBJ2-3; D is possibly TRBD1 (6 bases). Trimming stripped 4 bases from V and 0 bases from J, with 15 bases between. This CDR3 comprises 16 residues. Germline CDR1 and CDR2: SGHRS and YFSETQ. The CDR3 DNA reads TGCGCCAGCAGCCTCTTAGGGACAAAGAGCACAGATACGCAGTATTTT. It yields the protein CASSLLGTKSTDTQYF.

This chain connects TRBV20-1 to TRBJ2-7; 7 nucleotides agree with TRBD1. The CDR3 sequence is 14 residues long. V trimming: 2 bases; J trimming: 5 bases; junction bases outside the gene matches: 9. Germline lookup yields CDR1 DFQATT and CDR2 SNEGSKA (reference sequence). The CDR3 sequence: CSARTGVWTDEQYF. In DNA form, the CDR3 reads TGCAGTGCTAGAACAGGGGTTTGGACGGACGAGCAGTACTTC.

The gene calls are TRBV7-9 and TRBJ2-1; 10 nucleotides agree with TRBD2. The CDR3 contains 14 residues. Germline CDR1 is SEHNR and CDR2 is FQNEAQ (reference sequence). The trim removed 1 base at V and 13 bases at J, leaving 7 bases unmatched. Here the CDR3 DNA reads TGTGCCAGCAGCTTAGTGGTAGCGGGAGGATTTCAGTTCTTC. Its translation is CASSLVVAGGFQFF.

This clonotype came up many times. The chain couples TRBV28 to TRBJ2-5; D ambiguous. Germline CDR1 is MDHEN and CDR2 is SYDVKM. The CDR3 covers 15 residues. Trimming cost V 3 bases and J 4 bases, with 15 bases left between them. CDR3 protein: CASSFETPTSETQYF. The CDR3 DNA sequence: TGTGCCAGCAGTTTCGAGACTCCCACATCAGAGACCCAGTACTTC.

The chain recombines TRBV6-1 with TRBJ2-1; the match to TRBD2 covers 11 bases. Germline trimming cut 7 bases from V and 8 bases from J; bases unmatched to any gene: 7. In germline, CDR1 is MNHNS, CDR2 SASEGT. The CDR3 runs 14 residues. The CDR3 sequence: CASTLAGGPDEQFF. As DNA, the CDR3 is TGTGCCAGCACATTAGCGGGGGGGCCCGATGAGCAGTTCTTC.

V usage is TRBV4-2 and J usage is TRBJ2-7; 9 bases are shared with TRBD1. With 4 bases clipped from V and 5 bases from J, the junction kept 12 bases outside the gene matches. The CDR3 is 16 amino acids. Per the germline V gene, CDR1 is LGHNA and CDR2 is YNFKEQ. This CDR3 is CASSLLIRDRENEQYF. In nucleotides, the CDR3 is TGTGCCAGCAGCCTACTCATCCGGGACAGGGAGAACGAGCAGTACTTC.

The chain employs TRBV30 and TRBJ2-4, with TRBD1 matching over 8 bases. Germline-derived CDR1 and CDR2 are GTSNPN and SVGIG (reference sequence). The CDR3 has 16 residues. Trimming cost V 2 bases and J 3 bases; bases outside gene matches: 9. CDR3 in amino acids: CAWSPRTGNGKNIQYF. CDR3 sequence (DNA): TGTGCCTGGAGTCCACGGACAGGGAATGGCAAAAACATTCAGTACTTC.

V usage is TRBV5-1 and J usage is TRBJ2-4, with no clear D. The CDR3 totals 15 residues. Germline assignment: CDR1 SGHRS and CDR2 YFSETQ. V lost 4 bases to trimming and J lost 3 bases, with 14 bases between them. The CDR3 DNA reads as TGCGCCAGCAGCCTCCAGGATCTAGACAAAAACATTCAGTACTTC. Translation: CASSLQDLDKNIQYF.

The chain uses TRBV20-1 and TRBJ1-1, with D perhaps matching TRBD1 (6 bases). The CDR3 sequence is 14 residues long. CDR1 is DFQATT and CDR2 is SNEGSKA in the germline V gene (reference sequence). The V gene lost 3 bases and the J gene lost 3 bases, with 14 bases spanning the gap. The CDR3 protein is CSASSHDRYTEAFF. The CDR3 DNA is TGCAGTGCTAGTTCCCACGACAGGTACACTGAAGCTTTCTTT.

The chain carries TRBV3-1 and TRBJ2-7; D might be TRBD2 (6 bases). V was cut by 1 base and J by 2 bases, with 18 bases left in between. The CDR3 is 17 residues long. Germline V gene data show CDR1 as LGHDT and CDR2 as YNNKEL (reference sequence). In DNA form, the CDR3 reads TGTGCCAGCAGCCAAGCCCACGGGGGAAAGAAGGCCTACGAGCAGTACTTC. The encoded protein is CASSQAHGGKKAYEQYF.

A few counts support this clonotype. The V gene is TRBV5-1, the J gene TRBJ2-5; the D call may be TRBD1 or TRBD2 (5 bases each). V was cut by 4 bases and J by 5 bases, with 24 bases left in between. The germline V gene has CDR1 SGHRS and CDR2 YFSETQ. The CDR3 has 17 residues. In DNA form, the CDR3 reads TGCGCCAGCAGCGAAACGAAATGGTCACGGTGGGGGGAGACCCAGTACTTC. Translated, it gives CASSETKWSRWGETQYF.

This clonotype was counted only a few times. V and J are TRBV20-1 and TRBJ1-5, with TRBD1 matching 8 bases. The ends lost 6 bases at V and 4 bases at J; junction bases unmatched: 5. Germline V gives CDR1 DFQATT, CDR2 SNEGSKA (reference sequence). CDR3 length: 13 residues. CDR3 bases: TGCAGTGCCGCAGGGGGCCTGAATCAGCCCCAGCATTTT. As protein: CSAAGGLNQPQHF.

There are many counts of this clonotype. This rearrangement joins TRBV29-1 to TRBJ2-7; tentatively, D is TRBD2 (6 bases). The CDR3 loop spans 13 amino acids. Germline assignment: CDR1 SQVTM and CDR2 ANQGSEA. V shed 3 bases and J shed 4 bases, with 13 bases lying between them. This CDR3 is CSVEFGGPYEQYF. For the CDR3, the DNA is TGCAGCGTTGAGTTCGGGGGACCTTACGAGCAGTACTTC.

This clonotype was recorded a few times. The CDR3 loop reads CSASGSMRDTQYF. The CDR3, as DNA: TGCAGTGCTAGCGGCTCCATGAGGGATACGCAGTATTTT. The chain recombines TRBV20-1 with TRBJ2-3; D unresolved. This CDR3 comprises 13 residues. Deletions cut 3 bases from V and 6 bases from J, with 13 bases between. Germline CDR1 is DFQATT and CDR2 is SNEGSKA (reference sequence).

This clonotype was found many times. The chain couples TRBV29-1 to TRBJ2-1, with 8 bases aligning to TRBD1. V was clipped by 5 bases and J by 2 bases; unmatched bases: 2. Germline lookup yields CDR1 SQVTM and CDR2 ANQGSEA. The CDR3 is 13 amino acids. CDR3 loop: CSVSDRAYNEQFF. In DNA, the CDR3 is TGCAGCGTTTCGGACAGGGCCTACAATGAGCAGTTCTTC.

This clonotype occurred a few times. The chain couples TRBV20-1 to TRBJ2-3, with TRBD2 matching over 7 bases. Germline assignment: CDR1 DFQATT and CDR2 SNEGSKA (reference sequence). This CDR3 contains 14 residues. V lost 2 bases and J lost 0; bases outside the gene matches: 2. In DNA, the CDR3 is TGCAGTGCTAGACTAGCGGAGAGCACAGATACGCAGTATTTT. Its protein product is CSARLAESTDTQYF.

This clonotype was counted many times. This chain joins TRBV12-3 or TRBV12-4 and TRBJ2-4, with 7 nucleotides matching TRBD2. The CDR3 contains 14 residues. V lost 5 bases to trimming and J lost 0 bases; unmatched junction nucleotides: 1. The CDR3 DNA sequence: TGTGCCAGCAGTCAGCGGGAAGCCAAAAACATTCAGTACTTC. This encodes CASSQREAKNIQYF.

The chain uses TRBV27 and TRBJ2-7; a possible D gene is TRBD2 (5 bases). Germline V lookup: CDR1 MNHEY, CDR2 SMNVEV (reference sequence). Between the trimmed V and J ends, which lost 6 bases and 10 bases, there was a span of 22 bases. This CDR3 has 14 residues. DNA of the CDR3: TGTGCCAGCAGCAAAGTACCCCGGGTGGAGGCCCAGTACTTC. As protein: CASSKVPRVEAQYF.